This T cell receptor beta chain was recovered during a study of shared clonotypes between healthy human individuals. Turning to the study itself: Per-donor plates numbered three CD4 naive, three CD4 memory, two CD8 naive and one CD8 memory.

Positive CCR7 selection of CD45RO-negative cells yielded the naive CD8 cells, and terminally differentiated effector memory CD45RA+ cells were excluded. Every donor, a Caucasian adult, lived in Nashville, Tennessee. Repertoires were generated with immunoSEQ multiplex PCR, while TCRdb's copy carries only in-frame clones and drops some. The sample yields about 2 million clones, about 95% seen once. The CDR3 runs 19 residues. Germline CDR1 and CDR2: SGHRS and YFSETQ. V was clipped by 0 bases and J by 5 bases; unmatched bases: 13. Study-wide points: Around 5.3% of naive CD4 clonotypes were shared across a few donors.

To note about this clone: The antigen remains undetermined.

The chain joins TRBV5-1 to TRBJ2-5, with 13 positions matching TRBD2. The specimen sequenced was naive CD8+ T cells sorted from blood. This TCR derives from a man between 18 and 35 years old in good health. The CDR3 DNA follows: TGCGCCAGCAGCTTGGGACTAGCGGGGGGCCAGCCCCTAGCGGAGACCCAGTACTTC. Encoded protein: CASSLGLAGGQPLAETQYF.